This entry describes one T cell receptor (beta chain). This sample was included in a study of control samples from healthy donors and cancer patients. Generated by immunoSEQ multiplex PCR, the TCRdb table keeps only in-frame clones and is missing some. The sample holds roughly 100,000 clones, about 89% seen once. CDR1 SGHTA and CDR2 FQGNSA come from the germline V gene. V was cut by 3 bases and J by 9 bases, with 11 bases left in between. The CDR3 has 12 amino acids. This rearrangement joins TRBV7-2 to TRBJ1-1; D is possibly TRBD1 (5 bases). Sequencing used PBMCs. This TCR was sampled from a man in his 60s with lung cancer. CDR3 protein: CASSFHGGKAFF. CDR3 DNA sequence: TGTGCCAGCAGCTTTCACGGGGGAAAAGCTTTCTTT.